The 24 T cell receptor beta chains below were found in one sample sequenced in a study of shared clonotypes between healthy human individuals. The assay was immunoSEQ multiplex PCR, and TCRdb's table has in-frame clones only and misses some. The table has about 510,000 clones, 79% seen once; the top ten hold 13%. The sequencing sample was made of PBMCs. The receptors were gathered from a woman in her thirties or forties in good health. Some clones in this sample may be carry-over from other donors' samples.

The chain uses TRBV5-1 and TRBJ2-3, with 10 bases lining up with TRBD2. The CDR3 contains 14 residues. Trimming took 5 bases from V and 6 from J; bases not matched to a gene: 6. Germline CDR1 reads SGHRS; CDR2 reads YFSETQ. This chain's CDR3 is CASSWQTSGDTQYF. The CDR3 nucleotides read TGCGCCAGCAGTTGGCAGACTAGCGGGGATACGCAGTATTTT.

The rearrangement joins TRBV7-2 to TRBJ2-7; weak D call: TRBD2 (5 bases). The CDR3 is 13 amino acids. The V gene lost 0 bases and the J gene lost 4 bases, with 7 bases spanning the gap. Germline V lookup: CDR1 SGHTA, CDR2 FQGNSA. DNA for the CDR3: TGTGCCAGCAGCTTAGCGCCGGGGTACGAGCAGTACTTC. Protein sequence: CASSLAPGYEQYF.

The chain joins TRBV28 to TRBJ2-3, with TRBD2 as a possible D gene (6 bases). The CDR3 covers 13 residues. With 8 bases removed from V and 4 bases from J, the gap between germline ends came to 13 bases. Germline lookup yields CDR1 MDHEN and CDR2 SYDVKM. CDR3 in DNA: TGTGCCAGCGGCGGGAAGGCCCCAGATACGCAGTATTTT. Translation gives CASGGKAPDTQYF.

The gene calls are TRBV30 and TRBJ2-4, with D perhaps matching TRBD1 or TRBD2 (5 bases each). CDR3 length equals 13 residues. Germline CDR1 and CDR2: GTSNPN and SVGIG (reference sequence). Trimming removed 8 bases from V and 8 bases from J, with 19 bases in between. This CDR3 reads CALQSAGRYIQYF. In DNA, the CDR3 is TGTGCCCTCCAGTCGGCAGGGAGATACATTCAGTACTTC.

The chain combines TRBV14 with TRBJ1-2; D possibly corresponds to TRBD1 (5 bases). The CDR3 contains 17 residues. From germline, CDR1 is SGHDN and CDR2 FVKESK. Trimming left V 1 base short and J 2 bases short, with 17 bases between. For the CDR3, the DNA is TGTGCCAGCAGCCAAGCCCCCTGGGGCGAAACGAACTATGGCTACACCTTC. Protein: CASSQAPWGETNYGYTF.

The chain carries TRBV7-2 and TRBJ1-2; perhaps TRBD1 as D (5 bases). Trimming shortened V by 5 bases and J by 6 bases, and 19 bases separated the two germline ends. From germline, CDR1 is SGHTA and CDR2 FQGNSA. The CDR3 covers 15 residues. The CDR3 coding sequence is TGTGCCAGCAGCAACAGGTTTGGGGGAGGTAATGGCTACACCTTC. Translating gives CASSNRFGGGNGYTF.

V usage is TRBV29-1 and J usage is TRBJ2-5; D could derive from TRBD1 or TRBD2 (5 bases each). Looked up from germline, CDR1 is SQVTM and CDR2 is ANQGSEA. Trimming shortened V by 6 bases and J by 5 bases, and 22 bases separated the two germline ends. The CDR3 consists of 15 residues. In DNA, the CDR3 is TGCAGCGTAGCCCCCCCCGGGACCAGGATCGAGACCCAGTACTTC. This translates into CSVAPPGTRIETQYF.

The V and J genes are TRBV7-9 and TRBJ2-7; D call uncertain. V was shortened by 4 bases and J by 3 bases, with 13 bases between the two germline ends. Germline CDR1 SEHNR, CDR2 FQNEAQ (reference sequence). The CDR3 contains 14 residues. Written as DNA, the CDR3 is TGTGCCAGCAGCTCGCCCGGACGAATCTACGAGCAGTACTTC. This translates into CASSSPGRIYEQYF.

The chain couples TRBV5-1 to TRBJ2-2; D may be TRBD1 or TRBD2 (5 bases each). Germline V lookup: CDR1 SGHRS, CDR2 YFSETQ. The CDR3 runs to 15 residues. Trimming removed 3 bases from V and 2 bases from J, with 11 bases in between. The DNA of the CDR3 is TGCGCCAGCAGCTCGGGACGGATCAACACCGGGGAGCTGTTTTTT. Its translation is CASSSGRINTGELFF.

The chain employs TRBV7-6 and TRBJ2-2, with D perhaps matching TRBD1 (6 bases). The germline V gene has CDR1 SGHVS and CDR2 FNYEAQ. Trimming pared 4 bases from V and 4 bases from J, leaving 13 bases between. The CDR3 is 15 amino acids. In DNA form, the CDR3 reads TGTGCCAGCAGCTCGCGACCACAGGGCACCGGGGAGCTGTTTTTT. Its translation is CASSSRPQGTGELFF.

This chain links TRBV11-2 with TRBJ2-5; 9 bases align to TRBD1. The CDR3 runs to 16 residues. With 1 base clipped from V and 5 bases from J, the junction kept 8 bases outside the gene matches. The germline V gene encodes CDR1 SGHAT and CDR2 FQNNGV. CDR3 nucleotide sequence: TGTGCCAGCAGCTTAGTGGGACAGGGCGAGTCGGAGACCCAGTACTTC. Its protein product is CASSLVGQGESETQYF. Drawing the rest from reference TRBV11-2 and TRBJ2-5, the complete variable domain is EAGVAQSPRYKIIEKRQSVAFWCNPISGHATLYWYQQILGQGPKLLIQFQNNGVVDDSQLPKDRFSAERLKGVDSTLKIQPAKLEDSAVYLCASSLVGQGESETQYFGPGTRLLVL.

The V and J genes are TRBV28 and TRBJ2-1; D not resolved. Germline V gives CDR1 MDHEN, CDR2 SYDVKM. CDR3 length equals 16 residues. Trimming removed 3 bases from V and 0 bases from J, with 12 bases in between. CDR3: CASSLDIGSSYNEQFF. CDR3 in DNA: TGTGCCAGCAGTTTGGATATTGGAAGCTCCTACAATGAGCAGTTCTTC. Full variable domain (rest looked up from reference TRBV28 and TRBJ2-1): DVKVTQSSRYLVKRTGEKVFLECVQDMDHENMFWYRQDPGLGLRLIYFSYDVKMKEKGDIPEGYSVSREKKERFSLILESASTNQTSMYLCASSLDIGSSYNEQFFGPGTRLTVL.

This sequence joins TRBV30 and TRBJ2-2; 8 bases align to TRBD1. The CDR3 covers 13 residues. Trimming took 3 bases from V and 4 from J; bases not matched to a gene: 1. Germline loops: CDR1 GTSNPN, CDR2 SVGIG (reference sequence). The CDR3 reads CAWRTGATGELFF. Written as DNA, the CDR3 is TGTGCCTGGAGGACAGGGGCCACCGGGGAGCTGTTTTTT.

This clone was recorded many times. The chain is built from TRBV6-1 and TRBJ1-5; TRBD1 is a possible D gene (5 bases). Germline values: CDR1 MNHNS, CDR2 SASEGT. Trimming removed 6 bases from V and 2 bases from J, with 14 bases in between. CDR3 size: 15 residues. The CDR3 sequence is CASRQDHRGNQPQHF. In DNA, the CDR3 is TGTGCCAGCAGACAGGACCACCGGGGCAATCAGCCCCAGCATTTT.

This rearrangement joins TRBV27 to TRBJ2-1; TRBD1 might be the D (7 bases). Deletions cut 4 bases from V and 4 bases from J, with 20 bases between. The CDR3 has 17 amino acids. The germline CDR1 and CDR2 sequences are MNHEY and SMNVEV (reference sequence). The CDR3 reads CASSSGVRGPAYNEQFF. The CDR3 region has the DNA TGTGCCAGCAGTTCGGGGGTGAGGGGGCCGGCATACAATGAGCAGTTCTTC.

The J gene is TRBJ2-1, the V gene TRBV25-1; D might be TRBD2 (6 bases). This CDR3 contains 16 residues. V was clipped by 1 base and J by 6 bases, with 16 bases between them. Germline CDR1 and CDR2: MGHDK and SYGVNS. CDR3 residues: CASSESPGQGGNEQFF. CDR3 nucleotides: TGTGCCAGCAGTGAATCCCCAGGGCAGGGAGGCAATGAGCAGTTCTTC.

J is TRBJ1-1 and V is TRBV5-4, with D perhaps TRBD1 (6 bases). This CDR3 comprises 15 residues. Trimming stripped 3 bases from V and 0 bases from J, with 12 bases between. Germline CDR1 and CDR2: SGHNT and YYREEE (reference sequence). CDR3 nucleotide sequence: TGTGCCAGCAGCTCGGTTAGGGACATGAACACTGAAGCTTTCTTT. Protein sequence: CASSSVRDMNTEAFF.

The rearrangement uses TRBV9 and TRBJ2-1; TRBD2 matches at 15 bases. The junction had 3 bases not matched to a gene; V was cut back by 2 bases and J by 3 bases. The CDR3 covers 17 residues. The V gene's germline CDR1 is SGDLS and CDR2 YYNGEE. CDR3 bases: TGTGCCAGCAGCGTCGGGACTAGCGGGAGGATCTACAATGAGCAGTTCTTC. It yields the protein CASSVGTSGRIYNEQFF.

The rearrangement uses TRBV10-3 and TRBJ2-3; the D gene could be TRBD1 or TRBD2 (5 bases each). The ends were cut back, 7 bases at V and 0 bases at J, with 14 bases in the middle. Germline lookup yields CDR1 ENHRY and CDR2 SYGVKD. The CDR3 loop spans 15 amino acids. The CDR3 protein is CAINPGRGSTDTQYF. In DNA, the CDR3 is TGTGCCATCAATCCAGGGAGAGGTAGCACAGATACGCAGTATTTT.

The rearrangement links TRBV9 to TRBJ1-1; 8 bases map to TRBD1. Losses at the gene ends were 5 bases for V and 3 bases for J; bases not matched to a gene: 12. The CDR3 has 16 amino acids. Germline V gene data show CDR1 as SGDLS and CDR2 as YYNGEE. CDR3 residues: CASRPGGRGPDTEAFF. CDR3 bases: TGTGCCAGCAGGCCGGGAGGCAGGGGGCCGGACACTGAAGCTTTCTTT.

In this sample, this clone turned up once. This chain links TRBV5-1 with TRBJ2-5; 7 nucleotides match TRBD1. The CDR3 sequence is 14 residues long. The J segment lost 4 bases and the V segment lost 2 bases, leaving 5 bases of the junction unmatched. CDR1 is SGHRS, CDR2 YFSETQ, per germline. Written as DNA, the CDR3 is TGCGCCAGCAGCTTTGAGGGGGCAGGAGAGACCCAGTACTTC. Its protein product is CASSFEGAGETQYF.

This chain links TRBV27 with TRBJ2-7; D perhaps matches TRBD2 (6 bases). V shed 10 bases and J shed 0 bases, with 16 bases lying between them. Germline CDR1 and CDR2: MNHEY and SMNVEV (reference sequence). This CDR3 spans 14 amino acids. CDR3 nucleotides: TGTGCCACCAAACTAGCCGGGAGCTCCTACGAGCAGTACTTC. This sequence encodes CATKLAGSSYEQYF.

The gene calls are TRBV7-8 and TRBJ1-5, with TRBD1 matching over 7 bases. Germline CDR1 SGHVS, CDR2 FQNEAQ. The CDR3 is 14 amino acids. The J segment lost 6 bases and the V segment lost 5 bases, leaving 7 bases of the junction unmatched. In nucleotides, the CDR3 is TGTGCCAGCAGCCTTGACAGGGTCGGTCAGCCCCAGCATTTT. It yields the protein CASSLDRVGQPQHF.

Only a few counts were recorded for this clone. The chain recombines TRBV5-1 with TRBJ1-2; 9 bases match TRBD1. The V and J ends lost 4 bases and 7 bases, in that order; junction bases with no gene match: 8. Germline V CDR1 and CDR2: SGHRS, YFSETQ. The CDR3 runs to 14 residues. The CDR3 DNA follows: TGCGCCAGCAGCGAGGGACAGGGCCCTAGTGGCTACACCTTC. Translated, it gives CASSEGQGPSGYTF.